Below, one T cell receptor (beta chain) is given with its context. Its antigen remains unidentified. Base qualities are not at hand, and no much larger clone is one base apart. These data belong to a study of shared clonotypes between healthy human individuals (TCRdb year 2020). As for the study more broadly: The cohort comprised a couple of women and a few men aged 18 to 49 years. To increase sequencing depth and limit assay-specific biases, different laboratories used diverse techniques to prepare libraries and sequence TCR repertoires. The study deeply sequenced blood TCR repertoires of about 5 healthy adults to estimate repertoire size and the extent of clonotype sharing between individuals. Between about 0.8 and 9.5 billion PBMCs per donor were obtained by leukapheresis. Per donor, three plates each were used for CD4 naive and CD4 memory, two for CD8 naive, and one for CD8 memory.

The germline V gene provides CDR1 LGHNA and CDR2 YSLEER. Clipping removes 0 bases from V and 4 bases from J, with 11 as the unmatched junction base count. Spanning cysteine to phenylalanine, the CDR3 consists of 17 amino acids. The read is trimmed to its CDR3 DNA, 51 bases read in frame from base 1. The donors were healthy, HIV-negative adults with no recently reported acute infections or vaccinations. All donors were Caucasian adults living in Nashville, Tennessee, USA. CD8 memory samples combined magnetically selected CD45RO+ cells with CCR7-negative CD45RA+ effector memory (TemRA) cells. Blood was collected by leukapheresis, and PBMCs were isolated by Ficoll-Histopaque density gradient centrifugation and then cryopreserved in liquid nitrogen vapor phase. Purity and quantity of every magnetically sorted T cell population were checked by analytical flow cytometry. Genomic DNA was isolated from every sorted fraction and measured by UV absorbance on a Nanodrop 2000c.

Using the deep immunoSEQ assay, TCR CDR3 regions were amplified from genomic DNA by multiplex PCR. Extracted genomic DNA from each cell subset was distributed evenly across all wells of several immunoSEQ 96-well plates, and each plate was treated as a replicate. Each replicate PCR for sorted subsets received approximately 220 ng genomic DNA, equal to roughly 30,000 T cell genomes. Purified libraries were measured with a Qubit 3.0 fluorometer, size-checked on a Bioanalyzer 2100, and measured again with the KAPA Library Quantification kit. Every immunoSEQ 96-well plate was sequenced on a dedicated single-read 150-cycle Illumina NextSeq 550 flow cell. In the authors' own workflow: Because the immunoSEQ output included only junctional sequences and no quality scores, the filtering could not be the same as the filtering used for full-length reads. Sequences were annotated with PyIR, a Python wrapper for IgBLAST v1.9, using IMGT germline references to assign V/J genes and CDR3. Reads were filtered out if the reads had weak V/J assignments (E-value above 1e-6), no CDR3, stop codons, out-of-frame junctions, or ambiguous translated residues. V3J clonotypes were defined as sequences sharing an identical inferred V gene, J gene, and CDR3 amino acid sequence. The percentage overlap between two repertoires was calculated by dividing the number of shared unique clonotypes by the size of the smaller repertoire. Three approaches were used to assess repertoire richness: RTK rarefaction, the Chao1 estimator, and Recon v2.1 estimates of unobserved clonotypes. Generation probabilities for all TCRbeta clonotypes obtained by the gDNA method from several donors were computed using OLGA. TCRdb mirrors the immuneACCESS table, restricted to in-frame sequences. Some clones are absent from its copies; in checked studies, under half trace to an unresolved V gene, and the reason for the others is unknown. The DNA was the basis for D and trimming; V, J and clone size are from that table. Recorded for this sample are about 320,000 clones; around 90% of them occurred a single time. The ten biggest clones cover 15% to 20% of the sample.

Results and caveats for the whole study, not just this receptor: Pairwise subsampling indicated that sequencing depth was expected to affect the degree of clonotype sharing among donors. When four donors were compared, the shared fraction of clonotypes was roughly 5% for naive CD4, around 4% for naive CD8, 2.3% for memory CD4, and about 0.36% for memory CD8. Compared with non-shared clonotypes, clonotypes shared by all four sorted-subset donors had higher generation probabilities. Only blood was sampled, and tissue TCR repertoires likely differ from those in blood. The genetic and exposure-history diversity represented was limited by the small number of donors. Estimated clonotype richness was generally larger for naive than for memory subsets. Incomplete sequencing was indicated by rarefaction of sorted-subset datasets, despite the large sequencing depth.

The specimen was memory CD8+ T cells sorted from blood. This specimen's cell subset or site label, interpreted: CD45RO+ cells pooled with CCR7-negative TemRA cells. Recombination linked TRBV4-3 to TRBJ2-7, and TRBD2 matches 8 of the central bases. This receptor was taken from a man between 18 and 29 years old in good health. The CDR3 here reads CASSQEVLAGGPYEQYF. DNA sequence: TGCGCCAGCAGCCAAGAGGTTTTGGCGGGAGGCCCGTACGAGCAGTACTTC.